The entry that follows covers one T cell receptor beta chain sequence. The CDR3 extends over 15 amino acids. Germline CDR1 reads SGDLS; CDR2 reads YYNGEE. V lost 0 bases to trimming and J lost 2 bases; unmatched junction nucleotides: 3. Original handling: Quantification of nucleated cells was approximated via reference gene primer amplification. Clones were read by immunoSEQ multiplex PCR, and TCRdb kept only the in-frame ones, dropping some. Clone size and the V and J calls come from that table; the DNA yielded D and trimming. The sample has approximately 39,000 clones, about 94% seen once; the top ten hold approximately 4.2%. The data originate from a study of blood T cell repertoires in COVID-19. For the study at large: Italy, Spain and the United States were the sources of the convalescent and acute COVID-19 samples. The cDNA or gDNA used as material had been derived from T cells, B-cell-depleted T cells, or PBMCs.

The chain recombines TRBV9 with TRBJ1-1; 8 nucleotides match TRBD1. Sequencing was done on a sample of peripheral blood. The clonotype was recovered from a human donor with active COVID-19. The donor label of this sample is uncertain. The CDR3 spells CASSVGGQANTEAFF. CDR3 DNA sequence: TGTGCCAGCAGCGTAGGGGGACAGGCTAACACTGAAGCTTTCTTT. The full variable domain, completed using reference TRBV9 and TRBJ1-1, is DSGVTQTPKHLITATGQRVTLRCSPRSGDLSVYWYQQSLDQGLQFLIQYYNGEERAKGNILERFSAQQFPDLHSELNLSSLELGDSALYFCASSVGGQANTEAFFGQGTRLTVV.